The next 29 T cell receptor beta chains were all read from a single sample in a study of tissue T cells after allogeneic stem cell transplantation. Time point in this sample: mouse harvest day 7 after allogeneic transplant. Mouse grafts combined 10^7 T-cell-depleted bone marrow cells with 10^6 splenic CD5+ T cells. The table came from immunoSEQ multiplex PCR; TCRdb's copy has only in-frame clones and leaves some out. The table records thousands of clones, roughly 45% of them present only once. What was sequenced was gut tissue. The receptors stem from a female BALB/c mouse given C57BL/6 T cells with graft-versus-host disease after an allogeneic hematopoietic cell transplant.

About this clone: Mouse gene names and germline throughout. The sequenced fragment ends 1 residue before the CDR3 boundary, so the rest is inferred from the germline J gene. The V gene is TRBV21, the J gene TRBJ2-3; 8 bases fit TRBD1. TRBV21 is given ORF status, its function remaining uncertain. After removal of 4 bases from V and 1 base from J, the junction contained 1 base not matched to a gene. The CDR3 is made up of 14 amino acids. The CDR3 DNA, read in part, is TGTGCTAGCAGTCCGGGACAGGGTGCAGAAACGCTGTAT. This gives the protein CASSPGQGAETLY. The full CDR3 is CASSPGQGAETLYF.

This clone is deemed medium-sized (0.01 to 0.1%). The gene names given are mouse names. The read halts 1 residue ahead of the CDR3 end, with the missing end drawn from the germline J gene. Additional DNA sequences in this sample encode the identical CDR3. The chain links TRBV5 to TRBJ2-7; 9 bases are a match to TRBD1. The ends lost 3 bases at V and 1 base at J; junction bases unmatched: 1. The germline CDR1 and CDR2 sequences are LGHNA and YNLKQL (reference sequence). The CDR3 runs 14 residues. Incomplete CDR3 DNA: TGTGCCAGCAGCCAGGGACAGGGATCCTATGAACAGTAC. This encodes CASSQGQGSYEQY. The CDR3 in its entirety is CASSQGQGSYEQYF.

In its sample, this clone is large (0.1 to 1%). Gene names refer to mouse genes. The read is 1 residue too short to cover the CDR3 end, so that end is filled in from the germline J gene. This chain connects TRBV13-2 to TRBJ1-1; D gene uncertain. Trimming took off 0 bases at V and 0 bases at J, with 6 bases between the two ends. Per the germline V gene, CDR1 is NNHNN and CDR2 is SYGAGS (reference sequence). The CDR3 has 14 residues. CDR3 in amino acids: CASGDAGPNTEVFF. The CDR3 bases that were read are TGTGCCAGCGGTGATGCTGGGCCAAACACAGAAGTCTTC.

This clone has just a few counts. The genes are named according to mouse. The read stops 1 residue short of the end of the CDR3; the missing end is completed from the germline J gene. This chain uses TRBV26 with TRBJ1-4, with D perhaps matching TRBD1 (6 bases). The germline V gene encodes CDR1 KGHPV and CDR2 FQNQEV (reference sequence). The CDR3 runs to 13 residues. V was trimmed by 6 bases and J by 3 bases, leaving 8 bases between them. CDR3 residues: CASRQGTNERLFF. The CDR3 DNA, read in part, is TGTGCCAGCAGGCAGGGGACCAACGAAAGATTATTT.

On this clone itself: Genes and germline come from the mouse. The sequence runs out 1 residue before the end of the CDR3; the remainder is reconstructed from the germline J gene. The gene calls are TRBV15 and TRBJ2-5; TRBD2 agrees at 11 bases. Germline V CDR1 and CDR2: SGHND, FRSKSL. Trimming took 5 bases from V and 0 from J; bases not matched to a gene: 7. This CDR3 has 17 amino acids. CDR3: CASSLGLGGPNQDTQYF. The CDR3 DNA, read in part, is TGTGCCAGCAGTCTCGGACTGGGGGGCCCTAACCAAGACACCCAGTAC.

Points on this clone: Each gene name is a mouse one. The observed sequence ends 1 residue before the CDR3 terminus, with the missing tail filled in from the germline J gene. The rearrangement links TRBV19 to TRBJ2-7; D perhaps matches TRBD2 (7 bases). The germline V gene has CDR1 FNHDT and CDR2 SITEND (reference sequence). The CDR3 covers 13 residues. Deletions cut 1 base from V and 4 bases from J, with 9 bases between. Incomplete CDR3 DNA: TGTGCCAGCAGTATAAGGGGGGCTTATGAACAGTAC. Amino acid sequence: CASSIRGAYEQY. In full, the CDR3 is CASSIRGAYEQYF.

On this clone: All gene names here are mouse names. Read coverage stops 1 residue before the CDR3 terminus; the germline J gene supplies the remainder. The gene calls are TRBV14 and TRBJ2-7; maybe TRBD2 (6 bases). The CDR3 sequence is 12 residues long. Trimming shortened V by 2 bases and J by 7 bases, and 10 bases separated the two germline ends. Germline-derived CDR1 and CDR2 are SGHDT and FRDEAV. The CDR3 loop is CASSLGGGEQYF. The DNA read from the CDR3 is TGTGCCAGCAGTTTGGGGGGAGGGGAACAGTAC.

In regard to this clone: Mouse names are used for the genes. Read sequence stops 1 residue before the CDR3 end, and the germline J gene provides the missing end. This chain joins TRBV31 and TRBJ2-4; 8 nucleotides align to TRBD2. J was trimmed by 2 bases and V by 0 bases; bases with no gene match: 4. This CDR3 contains 15 residues. Germline CDR1 and CDR2: GKSSPN and SITVG. CDR3 DNA, as far as it was read: TGTGCCTGGAGTCTTCCCTGGGGGGCTCAAAACACCTTGTAC. Translated: CAWSLPWGAQNTLY. The entire CDR3 protein reads CAWSLPWGAQNTLYF. The full variable domain, its missing parts supplied by reference TRBV31 and TRBJ2-4, is AQTIHQWPVAEIKAVGSPLSLGCTIKGKSSPNLYWYWQATGGTLQQLFYSITVGQVESVVQLNLSASRPKDDQFILSTEKLLLSHSGFYLCAWSLPWGAQNTLYFGAGTRLSVL.

Remarks on this clone: All gene names here are mouse names. Read coverage stops 1 residue before the CDR3 terminus; the germline J gene supplies the remainder. The V call is TRBV3, the J call TRBJ2-4; perhaps TRBD1 as D (6 bases). This CDR3 comprises 14 residues. Germline CDR1 reads SNHLY; CDR2 reads FYNGKV (reference sequence). V was cut by 5 bases and J by 0 bases, with 9 bases left in between. The sequenced CDR3 bases are TGTGCCAGCAGCCGGACAGCAAGTCAAAACACCTTGTAC. Translating gives CASSRTASQNTLY. The CDR3, in full, reads CASSRTASQNTLYF. Looking up the rest from reference TRBV3 and TRBJ2-4 gives the full variable domain: GPKVLQIPSHQIIDMGQMVTLNCDPVSNHLYFYWYKQILGQQMEFLVNFYNGKVMEKSKLFKDQFSVERPDGSYFTLKIQPTALEDSAVYFCASSRTASQNTLYFGAGTRLSVL.

The sample holds a few counts of this clone. Gene labels here are mouse ones. The read ends 1 residue before the CDR3 terminus; that terminus is restored from the germline J gene. The chain recombines TRBV24 with TRBJ2-1; 10 bases agree with TRBD2. Trimming took 0 bases from V and 7 from J; bases not matched to a gene: 6. CDR3 length: 16 amino acids. Germline-derived CDR1 and CDR2 are KGHTA and FRNEEI. This chain's CDR3 is CASSLYSGGAGAEQFF. Incomplete CDR3 DNA: TGTGCCAGCAGTCTGTATTCTGGGGGGGCTGGGGCTGAGCAGTTC.

As concerns this clone: Here the gene names and germline are mouse. The read stops 1 residue short of the end of the CDR3; the missing end is completed from the germline J gene. The chain couples TRBV23 to TRBJ1-1; TRBD1 is the table's D call and was not checked against the DNA. The CDR3 contains 15 residues. Germline-derived CDR1 and CDR2 are KGHTA and FQNQQP. CDR3 DNA, as far as it was read: TGCTCCAGCACCGGGACAGGGGGCTGGGACACAGAAGTCTTC. This encodes CSSTGTGGWDTEVF. The CDR3 in full is CSSTGTGGWDTEVFF.

Comments on this clone: Germline and genes: mouse. Different DNA sequences within this sample yield the same CDR3. CDR3 bases read: TGTGCCAGCAGTCTGACAGGAGCAAACACAGAAGTCTTC. This gives the protein CASSLTGANTEVF. The whole CDR3 protein reads CASSLTGANTEVFF. This chain connects TRBV26 to TRBJ1-1; D possibly corresponds to TRBD1 (5 bases). The read halts 1 residue ahead of the CDR3 end, with the missing end drawn from the germline J gene. Looked up from germline, CDR1 is KGHPV and CDR2 is FQNQEV (reference sequence). The CDR3 covers 14 residues. With 2 bases removed from V and 0 bases from J, the gap between germline ends came to 7 bases.

This clone was counted between two and nine times. The gene names here belong to mouse. The read stops 1 residue short of the end of the CDR3; the missing end is completed from the germline J gene. The rearrangement links TRBV1 to TRBJ1-2, with 9 bases that match TRBD1. V lost 3 bases to trimming and J lost 1 base; unmatched junction nucleotides: 0. The CDR3 covers 14 residues. The germline CDR1 and CDR2 sequences are NSQYPW and LRSPGD (reference sequence). CDR3: CTCSAGQGNSDYTF. The CDR3 DNA, read in part, is TGCACCTGCAGTGCGGGACAGGGAAACTCCGACTACACC.

A word on this clone: These gene names are mouse names. Read coverage stops 1 residue before the CDR3 terminus; the germline J gene supplies the remainder. V and J are TRBV26 and TRBJ1-1; possibly TRBD1 for D (6 bases). Germline CDR1 reads KGHPV; CDR2 reads FQNQEV (reference sequence). This CDR3 is built from 14 residues. The V end lost 3 bases, the J end lost 1 base, and 9 bases lay between the germline ends. CDR3 amino acids: CASSLGTSNTEVFF. Partial CDR3 DNA: TGTGCCAGCAGTCTAGGGACATCGAACACAGAAGTCTTC.

Turning to this clone: Gene labels here are mouse ones. The read halts 1 residue ahead of the CDR3 end, with the missing end drawn from the germline J gene. This chain links TRBV3 with TRBJ2-4; 9 bases are a match to TRBD2. This CDR3 contains 14 residues. The J segment lost 4 bases and the V segment lost 4 bases, leaving 3 bases of the junction unmatched. Germline V gives CDR1 SNHLY, CDR2 FYNGKV (reference sequence). CDR3 amino acids: CASSSDWGKNTLYF. Incomplete CDR3 DNA: TGTGCCAGCAGCTCCGACTGGGGGAAAAACACCTTGTAC.

This clone was detected only a few times. Mouse gene names apply. The CDR3 end lies 1 residue beyond the end of the read and is filled in from the germline J gene. The chain uses TRBV13-2 and TRBJ2-7; no definite D call. Trimming left V 0 bases short and J 5 bases short, with 0 bases between. CDR3 length equals 10 residues. Germline CDR1 NNHNN, CDR2 SYGAGS (reference sequence). CDR3 bases read: TGTGCCAGCGGTGATGATGAACAGTAC. It encodes CASGDDEQY. The entire CDR3 protein is CASGDDEQYF.

This clone was seen a single time. The gene symbols are mouse symbols. The observed sequence ends 1 residue before the CDR3 terminus, with the missing tail filled in from the germline J gene. V usage is TRBV5 and J usage is TRBJ1-4, with 7 bases lining up with TRBD1. The junction had 5 bases not matched to a gene; V was cut back by 0 bases and J by 7 bases. CDR3 size: 15 residues. Germline CDR1 reads LGHNA; CDR2 reads YNLKQL (reference sequence). CDR3 region: CASSQERGLGERLFF. Incomplete CDR3 DNA: TGTGCCAGCAGCCAAGAGAGGGGGCTAGGCGAAAGATTATTT.

Note on this clone: Gene names are the mouse ones. The read finishes 1 residue shy of the CDR3 end, and the germline J gene is used to complete it. This sample also contains other DNA sequences that code for the same CDR3. The V gene is TRBV26, the J gene TRBJ2-4; tentatively, D is TRBD1 or TRBD2 (6 bases each). Germline CDR1 is KGHPV and CDR2 is FQNQEV (reference sequence). The V and J ends lost 2 bases and 3 bases respectively, with 9 bases between them. The CDR3 totals 14 residues. The CDR3: CASSLGGGQNTLYF. Partial CDR3 DNA: TGTGCCAGCAGTCTGGGGGGCGGGCAAAACACCTTGTAC.

A note on this clone: Each gene name is a mouse one. Coverage ceases 1 residue before the CDR3 finishes, and the germline J gene fills in the end. This chain connects TRBV5 to TRBJ1-5; 8 bases line up with TRBD1. CDR1 is LGHNA, CDR2 YNLKQL, per germline (reference sequence). This CDR3 is built from 15 residues. V shed 3 bases, J shed 3 bases, and the junction held 4 bases outside the gene matches. CDR3 protein: CASSHTGGGNQAPLF. The sequenced part of the CDR3 DNA is TGTGCCAGCAGCCATACAGGGGGGGGCAACCAGGCTCCGCTT.

A word on this clone: Gene names and germline refer to mouse. The read ends 1 residue early relative to the CDR3; the germline J gene fills the gap. The chain couples TRBV5 to TRBJ2-7; perhaps TRBD1 as D (6 bases). Germline V gene lookup returns CDR1 LGHNA and CDR2 YNLKQL (reference sequence). There are 13 residues in the CDR3. Trimming pared 5 bases from V and 2 bases from J, leaving 10 bases between. The part of the CDR3 DNA that was read is TGTGCCAGCAGCTCCCGGGACACCTATGAACAGTAC. Protein product: CASSSRDTYEQY. Given in full, the CDR3 is CASSSRDTYEQYF.

This clone was recorded only once. The gene symbols are mouse symbols. The read comes to an end 1 residue before the CDR3 does, leaving the germline J gene to fill in the end. J is TRBJ1-1 and V is TRBV16, with 7 positions matching TRBD1. The V gene's germline CDR1 is SGHSA and CDR2 FRNQAP. V trimming: 5 bases; J trimming: 6 bases; junction bases outside the gene matches: 3. The CDR3 is 12 residues long. The CDR3 here is CASSPGTAEVFF. The sequenced CDR3 bases are TGTGCAAGCAGCCCGGGGACAGCAGAAGTCTTC. Full variable domain (outside the CDR3, taken from reference TRBV16 and TRBJ1-1): NAGVIQTPRHKVTGKGQEATLWCEPISGHSAVFWYRQTIVQGLEFLTYFRNQAPIDDSGMPKERFSAQMPNQSHSTLKIQSTQPQDSAVYLCASSPGTAEVFFGKGTRLTVV.

As to this clone: These gene names are mouse names. Read sequence stops 1 residue before the CDR3 end, and the germline J gene provides the missing end. V is TRBV26 and J is TRBJ2-2, with TRBD2 matching 10 bases. After removal of 5 bases from V and 2 bases from J, the junction contained 2 bases not matched to a gene. The CDR3 is 15 amino acids. The V gene's germline CDR1 is KGHPV and CDR2 FQNQEV (reference sequence). The CDR3 loop is CASSMTGGNTGQLYF. The covered CDR3 bases are TGTGCCAGCAGTATGACTGGGGGGAACACCGGGCAGCTCTAC.

This clone has only one observation. These gene names are mouse names. The CDR3 extends 1 residue past the end of the read, so its final part is completed from the germline J gene. The V call is TRBV26, the J call TRBJ2-2; 7 bases are a match to TRBD1. The junction had 1 base not matched to a gene; V was cut back by 4 bases and J by 2 bases. The CDR3 consists of 14 residues. CDR1 is KGHPV and CDR2 is FQNQEV in the germline V gene (reference sequence). The CDR3 is CASSPGQNTGQLYF. The DNA read from the CDR3 is TGTGCCAGCAGTCCGGGACAGAACACCGGGCAGCTCTAC.

With regard to this clone: These gene names are mouse names. The DNA ends 1 residue before the CDR3 does, and the rest of the CDR3 is filled in from the germline J gene. This chain uses TRBV5 with TRBJ1-1; D is ambiguous. The V gene's germline CDR1 is LGHNA and CDR2 YNLKQL (reference sequence). Trimming pared 1 base from V and 0 bases from J, leaving 6 bases between. The CDR3 has 14 residues. CDR3 region: CASSQGTPNTEVFF. The part of the CDR3 DNA that was read is TGTGCCAGCAGCCAAGGGACTCCAAACACAGAAGTCTTC.

A word on this clone: Gene names refer to mouse genes. The read comes to an end 1 residue before the CDR3 does, leaving the germline J gene to fill in the end. The chain joins TRBV26 to TRBJ2-2; D unresolved. In germline, CDR1 is KGHPV, CDR2 FQNQEV (reference sequence). The CDR3 loop spans 14 amino acids. V was trimmed by 4 bases and J by 2 bases, leaving 8 bases between them. This chain's CDR3 is CASSQGGNTGQLYF. The sequenced CDR3 bases are TGTGCCAGCAGTCAGGGAGGGAACACCGGGCAGCTCTAC.

A remark on this clone: Mouse gene names and germline throughout. Read coverage stops 1 residue before the CDR3 terminus; the germline J gene supplies the remainder. The chain carries TRBV26 and TRBJ2-7; TRBD1 or TRBD2 may be the D gene (6 bases each). This CDR3 comprises 12 residues. CDR1 and CDR2 (germline): KGHPV, FQNQEV (reference sequence). The ends were cut back, 2 bases at V and 7 bases at J, with 9 bases in the middle. CDR3 loop: CASSLVGAEQYF. The DNA read from the CDR3 is TGTGCCAGCAGTCTGGTGGGGGCGGAACAGTAC.

On this clone itself: Genes here carry mouse names. Read sequence stops 1 residue before the CDR3 end, and the germline J gene provides the missing end. This chain links TRBV13-2 with TRBJ2-7; perhaps D is TRBD1 or TRBD2 (5 bases each). The CDR3 loop spans 11 amino acids. V was pared by 2 bases and J by 5 bases, with 5 bases between. Germline-derived CDR1 and CDR2 are NNHNN and SYGAGS (reference sequence). The sequenced part of the CDR3 DNA is TGTGCCAGCGGTGAGGGGCATGAACAGTAC. The encoded protein is CASGEGHEQY. The whole CDR3 reads CASGEGHEQYF.

On this clone itself: Genes and germline are mouse. The CDR3 end lies 1 residue beyond the end of the read and is filled in from the germline J gene. The chain combines TRBV13-1 with TRBJ2-1, with 11 bases fitting TRBD2. This CDR3 contains 14 residues. The germline V gene has CDR1 NSHNY and CDR2 SYGAGN. The V and J ends lost 5 bases and 5 bases, in that order; junction bases with no gene match: 3. The CDR3 reads CASSPLGGHAEQFF. The DNA read from the CDR3 is TGTGCCAGCAGCCCACTGGGGGGGCATGCTGAGCAGTTC.

On this clone: Genes here carry mouse names. The DNA ends 1 residue before the CDR3 does, and the rest of the CDR3 is filled in from the germline J gene. This sequence joins TRBV5 and TRBJ2-5; a weak D match, TRBD2 (5 bases). Trimming took off 4 bases at V and 2 bases at J, with 7 bases between the two ends. The CDR3 totals 13 residues. CDR1 is LGHNA and CDR2 is YNLKQL in the germline V gene (reference sequence). The CDR3 region is CASSPTGQDTQYF. The sequenced part of the CDR3 DNA is TGTGCCAGCAGCCCCACTGGCCAAGACACCCAGTAC.